This record covers a single TCR beta chain. The data originate from a study of T-cell reconstitution after alpha-beta-depleted transplantation in children. Trimming took 0 bases from V and 0 from J, leaving 9 bases between them. CDR3 length: 15 amino acids. From germline, CDR1 is LGHNA and CDR2 YSLEER. Preparation of the TCRbeta library used unique molecular identifiers. TCRdb reanalysed the PCR reads using MiXCR and keeps one entry per CDR3 protein. The table shows about 610,000 distinct CDR3 sequences, with over 9.5% occurring only once. The specimen was PBMCs from the stem cell graft donor, collected from the stem cell graft. The chain has TRBV4-3 and TRBJ2-7, with a tentative D call TRBD2 (5 bases). This TCR came from a human donor who donated a stem cell graft to a child with acute myeloid leukemia. The CDR3 coding sequence is TGCGCCAGCAGCCAAGACGCGGGCCTCTCCTACGAGCAGTACTTC. Protein product: CASSQDAGLSYEQYF.